This TCR beta chain was identified during a study of T cells in tumors after PD-1 blockade. Study-level information: Excluded were patients with checkpoint blockade, immunosuppressants, or radiotherapy or other anti-cancer therapy within 4 weeks. Patients received pembrolizumab 200 mg every 3 weeks or cemiplimab 350 mg every 2 weeks.

Notes on this clone: Antigen unknown.

Findings of the study overall: Peripheral recruitment is suggested, as some novel exhausted tumor clones were in pre-treatment blood.

Generated by immunoSEQ multiplex PCR, the TCRdb table keeps only in-frame clones and is missing some. The top ten clones hold 7.5% to 9.5% of a sample with 45,000 to 60,000 clones, more than 65% of them seen once. The sequence was obtained from a human donor with advanced basal cell or squamous cell carcinoma (not recorded which). Sequenced material: PBMCs, taken before anti-PD-1 therapy.

CDR3 bases: TGTGCCAGCAGCTTACGACAGGGGACCACAGATACGCAGTATTTT. This encodes CASSLRQGTTDTQYF. The V gene is TRBV9, the J gene TRBJ2-3; 8 bases line up with TRBD1. This CDR3 is 15 amino acids long. Germline assignment: CDR1 SGDLS and CDR2 YYNGEE. Germline trimming cut 4 bases from V and 2 bases from J; bases unmatched to any gene: 6.